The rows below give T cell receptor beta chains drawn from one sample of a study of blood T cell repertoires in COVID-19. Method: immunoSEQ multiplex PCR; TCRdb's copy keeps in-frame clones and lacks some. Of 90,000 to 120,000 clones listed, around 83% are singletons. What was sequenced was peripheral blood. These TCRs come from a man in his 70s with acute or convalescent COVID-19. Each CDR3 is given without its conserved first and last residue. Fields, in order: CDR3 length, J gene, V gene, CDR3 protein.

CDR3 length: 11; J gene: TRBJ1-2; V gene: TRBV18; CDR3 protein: ASSPQSEVGYT
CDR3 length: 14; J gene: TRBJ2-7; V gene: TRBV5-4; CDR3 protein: ASSSGAGLEAYEQY
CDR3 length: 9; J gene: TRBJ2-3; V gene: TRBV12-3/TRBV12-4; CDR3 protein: ASSPASTQY
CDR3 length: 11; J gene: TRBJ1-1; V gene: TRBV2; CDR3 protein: ASSGGQGFGAF
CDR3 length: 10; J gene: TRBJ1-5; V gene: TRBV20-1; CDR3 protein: SAGEADQPQH
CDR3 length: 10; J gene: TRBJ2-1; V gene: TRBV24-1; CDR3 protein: ATSDFGTEQF
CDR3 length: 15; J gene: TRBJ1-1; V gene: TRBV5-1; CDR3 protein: ASSSALRQSGNTEAF
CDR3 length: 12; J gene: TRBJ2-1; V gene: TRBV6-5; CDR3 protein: ASSFSDSYNEQF
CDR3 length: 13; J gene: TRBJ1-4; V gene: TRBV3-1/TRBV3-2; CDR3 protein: ASSPESGTNEKLF
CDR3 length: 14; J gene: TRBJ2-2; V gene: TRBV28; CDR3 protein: ASSGLAGSVTGELF
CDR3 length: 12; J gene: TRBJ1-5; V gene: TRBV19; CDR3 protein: ASTGGRISQPQH
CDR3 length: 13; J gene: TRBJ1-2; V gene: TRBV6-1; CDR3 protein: ASSETPGANYGYT
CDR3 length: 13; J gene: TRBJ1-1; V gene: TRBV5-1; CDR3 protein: ASSLEGQGNTEAF
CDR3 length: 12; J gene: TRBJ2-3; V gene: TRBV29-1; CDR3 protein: SVVRGGGTDTQY
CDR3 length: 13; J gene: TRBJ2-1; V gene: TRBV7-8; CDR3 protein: ASTITGSSYNEQF
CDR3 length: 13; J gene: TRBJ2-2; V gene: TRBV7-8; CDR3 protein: ASRPGQGLTGELF
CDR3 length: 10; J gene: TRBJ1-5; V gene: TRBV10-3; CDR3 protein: AISQVNQPQH
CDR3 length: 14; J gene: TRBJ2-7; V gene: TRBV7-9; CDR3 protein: ASSPTGLAVSYEQY
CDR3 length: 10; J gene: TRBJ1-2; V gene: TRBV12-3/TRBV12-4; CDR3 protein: ASSPPTDGYT
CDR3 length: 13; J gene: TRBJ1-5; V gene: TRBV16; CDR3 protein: ASSRQGSGNQPQH
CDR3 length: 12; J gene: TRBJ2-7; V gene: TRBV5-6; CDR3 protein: ASGNTGGRYEQY
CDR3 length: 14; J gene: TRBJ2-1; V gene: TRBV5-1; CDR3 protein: ASSDTGTGKPHEQF
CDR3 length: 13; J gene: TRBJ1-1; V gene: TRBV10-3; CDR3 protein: AISEGGLKDTEAF
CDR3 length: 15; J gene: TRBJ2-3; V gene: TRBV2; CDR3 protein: ASSDESASVSTDTQY
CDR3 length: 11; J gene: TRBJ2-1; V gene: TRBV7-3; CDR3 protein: ASSLTVAGEQF
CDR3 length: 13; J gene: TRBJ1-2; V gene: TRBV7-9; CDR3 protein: ASSRGTGAGYGYT
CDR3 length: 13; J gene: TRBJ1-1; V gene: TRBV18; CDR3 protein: ASSPGQGAQTEAF
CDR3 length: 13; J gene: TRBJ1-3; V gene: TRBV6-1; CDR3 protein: ASSEILDSRNTIY
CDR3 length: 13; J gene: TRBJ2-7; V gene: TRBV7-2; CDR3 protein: ASSFTTGNPYEQY
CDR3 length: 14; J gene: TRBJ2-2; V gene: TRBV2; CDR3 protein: ASSVTSGGNTGELF
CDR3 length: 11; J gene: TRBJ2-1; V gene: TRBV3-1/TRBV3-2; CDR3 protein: ASSQGQEGEQF
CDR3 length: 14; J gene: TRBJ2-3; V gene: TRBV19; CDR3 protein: ASSPRTSKGTDTQY
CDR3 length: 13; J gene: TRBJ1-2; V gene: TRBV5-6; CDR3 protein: ASSHTVQWNYGYT
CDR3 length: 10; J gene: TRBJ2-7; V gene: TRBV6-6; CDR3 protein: ASRTGLYEQY
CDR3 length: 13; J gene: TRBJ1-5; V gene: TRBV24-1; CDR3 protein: ATSEGTGVGQPQH
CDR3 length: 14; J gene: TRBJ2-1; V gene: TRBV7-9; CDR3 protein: ASSFPGTSGYNEQF
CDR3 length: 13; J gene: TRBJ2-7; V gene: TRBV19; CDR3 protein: ASSISAQGAEEQY
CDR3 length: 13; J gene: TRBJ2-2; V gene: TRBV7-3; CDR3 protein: ASRLVVYNTGELF
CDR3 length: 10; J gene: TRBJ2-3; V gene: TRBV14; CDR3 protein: ASSRDRVAQY
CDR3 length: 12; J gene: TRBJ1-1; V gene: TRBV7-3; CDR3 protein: ASSRGGPNTEAF
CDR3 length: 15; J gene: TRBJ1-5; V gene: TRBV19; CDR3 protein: ASSIRGGFMRNQPQH
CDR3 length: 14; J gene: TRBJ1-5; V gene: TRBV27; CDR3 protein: ASSPGQGLTYQPQH
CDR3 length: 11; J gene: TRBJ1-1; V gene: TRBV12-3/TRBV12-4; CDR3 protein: ASQRQDQPTAF
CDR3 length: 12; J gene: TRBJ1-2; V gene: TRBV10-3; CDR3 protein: AISPTGYGYGYT
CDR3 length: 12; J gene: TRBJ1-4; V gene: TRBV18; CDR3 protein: ASSPGAGGEKLF
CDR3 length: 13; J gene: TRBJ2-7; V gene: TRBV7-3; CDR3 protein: ASSLEGQGWGEQY
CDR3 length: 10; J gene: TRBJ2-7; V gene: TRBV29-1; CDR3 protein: SAQTDSYEQY
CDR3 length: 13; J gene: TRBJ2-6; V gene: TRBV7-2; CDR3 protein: ASSLSASGANVLT
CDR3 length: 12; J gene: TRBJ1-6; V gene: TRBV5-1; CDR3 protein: ASTRDTDNSPLH
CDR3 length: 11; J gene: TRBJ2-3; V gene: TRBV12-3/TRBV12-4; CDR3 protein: ASSQRGGDTQY